A selection of T cell receptor beta chains follows, all from one sample in a study of blood T cell repertoires in COVID-19. Profiling relied on immunoSEQ multiplex PCR, and the TCRdb table lists in-frame clones only, not all of them. The data hold fewer than 110,000 clones, with approximately 86% observed a single time. Input material: peripheral blood. The receptors here all came from a human donor in a cohort sampled during active COVID-19. CDR3s include the opening cysteine and the closing phenylalanine or tryptophan. The D gene is left open where the match is weak.

V gene: TRBV5-4
J gene: TRBJ2-1
D gene: -
CDR3 DNA: TGTGCCAGCAGCTACCAGGGGAACTCCTACAATGAGCAGTTCTTC
CDR3 protein: CASSYQGNSYNEQFF

V gene: TRBV3-1/TRBV3-2
J gene: TRBJ1-4
D gene: TRBD1
CDR3 DNA: TGTGCCAGCAGCCAAGATCTAGGGGACAGGGGTGATGAAAAACTGTTTTTT
CDR3 protein: CASSQDLGDRGDEKLFF

V gene: TRBV7-9
J gene: TRBJ1-2
D gene: TRBD1
CDR3 DNA: TGTGCCAGCGGAAAAGACAGGGTGGGCCTCTATGGCTACACCTTC
CDR3 protein: CASGKDRVGLYGYTF

V gene: TRBV5-1
J gene: TRBJ1-2
D gene: -
CDR3 DNA: TGCGCCAGCAGCTTGGGAGGCGGAGAGAATGGCTACACCTTC
CDR3 protein: CASSLGGGENGYTF

V gene: TRBV6-5
J gene: TRBJ1-6
D gene: TRBD1
CDR3 DNA: TGTGCCAGCAGGGCAGGGGGTGGTAATTCACCCCTCCACTTT
CDR3 protein: CASRAGGGNSPLHF

V gene: TRBV18
J gene: TRBJ2-3
D gene: -
CDR3 DNA: TGTGCCAGCTCACCATCGGCCCGGCCGGGGTCAGATACGCAGTATTTT
CDR3 protein: CASSPSARPGSDTQYF

V gene: TRBV6-2/TRBV6-3
J gene: TRBJ1-2
D gene: -
CDR3 DNA: TGTGCCAGCAGTCAGACAGCGGGGCTTAATGGCTACACCTTC
CDR3 protein: CASSQTAGLNGYTF

V gene: TRBV19
J gene: TRBJ1-1
D gene: TRBD1
CDR3 DNA: TGTGCCAGTAGTATACAGGGGGTATCTGAAGCTTTCTTT
CDR3 protein: CASSIQGVSEAFF

V gene: TRBV24-1
J gene: TRBJ2-1
D gene: TRBD2
CDR3 DNA: TGTGCCACCAGCCCCCGGGAGGACTCCTACAATGAGCAGTTCTTC
CDR3 protein: CATSPREDSYNEQFF

V gene: TRBV10-3
J gene: TRBJ2-7
D gene: TRBD1
CDR3 DNA: TGTGCCATCGGGGACAGAACAATATCCTACGAGCAGTACTTC
CDR3 protein: CAIGDRTISYEQYF

V gene: TRBV19
J gene: TRBJ1-1
D gene: -
CDR3 DNA: TGTGCCACCAAGGAGGGCCTGAACACTGAAGCTTTCTTT
CDR3 protein: CATKEGLNTEAFF

V gene: TRBV4-1
J gene: TRBJ2-1
D gene: TRBD2
CDR3 DNA: TGCGCCAGCAGCCCCCGGGGGGGGGACGTCTACAATGAGCAGTTCTTC
CDR3 protein: CASSPRGGDVYNEQFF

V gene: TRBV6-5
J gene: TRBJ2-3
D gene: TRBD1
CDR3 DNA: TGTGCCAGCAGGACCGGACAGGAAACAGATACGCAGTATTTT
CDR3 protein: CASRTGQETDTQYF

V gene: TRBV29-1
J gene: TRBJ2-3
D gene: TRBD1
CDR3 DNA: TGCAGCGTCGCCAGGGGGAGCACAGATACGCAGTATTTT
CDR3 protein: CSVARGSTDTQYF

V gene: TRBV5-5
J gene: TRBJ1-2
D gene: TRBD1
CDR3 DNA: TGTGCCAGCAGCTTGGAAATCAGGGGGGCGGACTATGGCTACACCTTC
CDR3 protein: CASSLEIRGADYGYTF

V gene: TRBV28
J gene: TRBJ2-1
D gene: -
CDR3 DNA: TGTGCCAGCAGTTTAAAGGGGTTGAGGTACAATGAGCAGTTCTTC
CDR3 protein: CASSLKGLRYNEQFF

V gene: TRBV6-6
J gene: TRBJ1-4
D gene: -
CDR3 DNA: TGTGCCAGCAGTTACTCCTATAATGAAAAACTGTTTTTT
CDR3 protein: CASSYSYNEKLFF

V gene: TRBV20-1
J gene: TRBJ1-1
D gene: TRBD1
CDR3 DNA: TGCAGTGCTAGTCCGGGACAGGGGAACACTGAAGCTTTCTTT
CDR3 protein: CSASPGQGNTEAFF

V gene: TRBV6-5
J gene: TRBJ1-3
D gene: TRBD1
CDR3 DNA: TGTGCCAGCAGTTGGGACAGGACCATCTCTGGAAACACCATATATTTT
CDR3 protein: CASSWDRTISGNTIYF

V gene: TRBV30
J gene: TRBJ1-4
D gene: TRBD1
CDR3 DNA: TGTGCCTGGAGTAGGAGACAGGGAACTAATGAAAAACTGTTTTTT
CDR3 protein: CAWSRRQGTNEKLFF